Below, 26 T cell receptor beta chains from the same sample are listed, as sequenced in a study of T cell repertoires in cytomegalovirus infection. A single record per CDR3 protein comes from TCRdb applying MiXCR to the reads. The sample comprises approximately 500,000 distinct CDR3 sequences, about 11% of which are singletons, and approximately 10% rests with the top ten. The sample taken for sequencing was PBMCs. These receptors came from a human donor in good health (CMV status not recorded). Some clones in this sample may be carry-over from other donors' samples.

This clonotype was seen ten or more times. The chain uses TRBV5-1 and TRBJ2-5; either TRBD1 or TRBD2 may fit D (5 bases each). This CDR3 comprises 16 residues. With 4 bases removed from V and 2 bases from J, the gap between germline ends came to 18 bases. CDR1 is SGHRS and CDR2 is YFSETQ in the germline V gene. Written as DNA, the CDR3 is TGCGCCAGCAGCACCCACCCGGGACGCCGACAAGAGACCCAGTACTTC. As protein: CASSTHPGRRQETQYF.

The V and J genes are TRBV20-1 and TRBJ2-7; 11 bases align to TRBD1. Germline V lookup: CDR1 DFQATT, CDR2 SNEGSKA (reference sequence). V shed 3 bases and J 6 bases; nucleotides not matched to a gene: 7. The CDR3 runs to 14 residues. The CDR3 loop reads CSARPGTGGIEQYF. The CDR3 coding sequence is TGCAGTGCTAGGCCCGGGACAGGGGGAATCGAGCAGTACTTC.

This clonotype has ten or more counts. The junction departs from the called germline gene at one end, perhaps through a read error. The chain links TRBV4-2 to TRBJ1-2; 7 nucleotides agree with TRBD1. CDR3 length: 14 amino acids. Looked up from germline, CDR1 is LGHNA and CDR2 is YNFKEQ. CDR3 sequence reads: CASSQASGDSGLLF. The CDR3, as DNA: TGTGCCAGCAGCCAAGCCTCCGGGGACAGCGGCCTCCTCTTC.

In this sample, this clonotype turned up a few times. This chain links TRBV6-7 with TRBJ1-1; the D is unclear. TRBV6-7 has ORF status, its function being uncertain. There are 13 residues in the CDR3. Trimming left V 1 base short and J 5 bases short, with 8 bases between. CDR3 DNA: TGTGCCAGCAGTTACTTCGAGTGGACTGAAGCTTTCTTT. Translated, it gives CASSYFEWTEAFF.

The V and J genes are TRBV7-9 and TRBJ2-1, with 10 nucleotides matching TRBD1. The V gene's germline CDR1 is SEHNR and CDR2 FQNEAQ (reference sequence). V lost 10 bases and J lost 5; bases outside the gene matches: 8. The CDR3 loop spans 14 amino acids. The CDR3 coding sequence is TGTGCCACAGAAGACAGGGGGCTGAACAATGAGCAGTTCTTC. Protein product: CATEDRGLNNEQFF.

This clonotype appeared many times. The V and J genes are TRBV24-1 and TRBJ2-7; a possible D gene is TRBD2 (5 bases). Deletions cut 1 base from V and 2 bases from J, with 11 bases between. CDR1 and CDR2 (germline): KGHDR, SFDVKD. The CDR3 extends over 15 amino acids. CDR3 sequence: CATSDFVGSAYEQYF. The CDR3, as DNA: TGTGCCACCAGTGATTTTGTAGGGAGCGCCTACGAGCAGTACTTC.

This clonotype was found many times. V and J are TRBV7-6 and TRBJ2-3, with 13 bases aligning to TRBD2. The V gene end was trimmed by 2 bases and the J gene end by 4 bases; junction bases not matched to a gene: 9. Germline V lookup: CDR1 SGHVS, CDR2 FNYEAQ. This CDR3 is 18 amino acids long. The CDR3 spells CASSLLSRGLAGSDTQYF. In DNA, the CDR3 is TGTGCCAGCAGCTTATTGTCTAGGGGACTAGCGGGATCAGATACGCAGTATTTT. Full variable domain (remainder filled in from reference TRBV7-6 and TRBJ2-3): GAGVSQSPRYKVTKRGQDVALRCDPISGHVSLYWYRQALGQGPEFLTYFNYEAQQDKSGLPNDRFSAERPEGSISTLTIQRTEQRDSAMYRCASSLLSRGLAGSDTQYFGPGTRLTVL.

There are a few counts of this clonotype. V and J are TRBV4-2 and TRBJ2-2; possible D gene TRBD1, 5 bases. Trimming stripped 4 bases from V and 5 bases from J, with 20 bases between. CDR1 is LGHNA, CDR2 YNFKEQ, per germline. CDR3 length: 17 amino acids. The CDR3, as DNA: TGTGCCAGCAGCCGCCGGACCGGGCCATCAGGGACCGGGGAGCTGTTTTTT. It specifies CASSRRTGPSGTGELFF.

In its sample, this clonotype was seen once. CDR3 amino acids: CAWSVRGTEAFF. As DNA, the CDR3 is TGTGCCTGGAGTGTGAGGGGCACTGAAGCTTTCTTT. The chain carries TRBV30 and TRBJ1-1, with D perhaps TRBD1 (5 bases). This CDR3 has 12 residues. The ends were cut back, 0 bases at V and 4 bases at J, with 6 bases in the middle. CDR1 is GTSNPN and CDR2 is SVGIG in the germline V gene (reference sequence).

At least ten counts were recorded for this clonotype. CDR3 sequence: CASSLGSSGQGELFF. CDR3 DNA sequence: TGCGCCAGCAGCTTGGGGAGTAGCGGGCAAGGGGAGCTGTTTTTT. The chain uses TRBV5-1 and TRBJ2-2, with 7 bases matching TRBD2. The CDR3 covers 15 residues. Per germline, CDR1 SGHRS and CDR2 YFSETQ. V was clipped by 0 bases and J by 8 bases; unmatched bases: 7.

This clonotype was detected ten times or more. This chain links TRBV7-9 with TRBJ2-7; 7 nucleotides match TRBD1. The CDR3 runs 15 residues. CDR1 and CDR2 from the germline V gene are SEHNR and FQNEAQ (reference sequence). Unmatched junction bases numbered 10, after V lost 4 bases and J lost 4 bases. This CDR3 reads CASSSAPGQTYEQYF. CDR3 DNA sequence: TGTGCCAGCAGCTCCGCACCGGGACAGACGTACGAGCAGTACTTC.

The J gene is TRBJ1-1, the V gene TRBV28, with 8 bases fitting TRBD1. Germline V gene sequence: CDR1 MDHEN, CDR2 SYDVKM. Trimming cost V 2 bases and J 1 base; bases outside gene matches: 9. This CDR3 is built from 17 residues. The CDR3 spells CASSLGDRHYSNTEAFF. The CDR3 coding sequence is TGTGCCAGCAGTTTAGGGGACAGGCATTACTCGAACACTGAAGCTTTCTTT.

This clonotype was seen a few times. V and J are TRBV27 and TRBJ1-2, with D uncertain. Looked up from germline, CDR1 is MNHEY and CDR2 is SMNVEV (reference sequence). The CDR3 extends over 13 amino acids. V was cut by 5 bases and J by 4 bases, with 11 bases left in between. The CDR3 bases are TGTGCCAGCAGTCTAGGGCAGACCTATGGCTACACCTTC. Its protein product is CASSLGQTYGYTF.

This clonotype was seen many times. The chain uses TRBV19 and TRBJ1-2; maybe TRBD1 (6 bases). Germline V gene sequence: CDR1 LNHDA, CDR2 SQIVND (reference sequence). V lost 3 bases, J lost 2 bases, and 13 bases lay in between. This CDR3 comprises 15 residues. Here the CDR3 DNA reads TGTGCCAGTAGTATCTCCCACACAGGGAACTATGGCTACACCTTC. It translates to CASSISHTGNYGYTF.

Regarding this clonotype: A much larger clone sits a single nucleotide away, making a read error possible. The rearrangement links TRBV12-3 or TRBV12-4 to TRBJ2-7; 7 nucleotides agree with TRBD1. There are 14 residues in the CDR3. The CDR3 protein is CASILPGQPYEQYF. Written as DNA, the CDR3 is TGTGCCAGCATTTTACCGGGACAGCCCTACGAGCAGTACTTC.

The rearrangement uses TRBV20-1 and TRBJ2-1, with D possibly TRBD2 on 5 matching bases. The CDR3 contains 14 residues. V was cut by 3 bases and J by 3 bases, with 12 bases left in between. Looked up from germline, CDR1 is DFQATT and CDR2 is SNEGSKA (reference sequence). The CDR3 DNA follows: TGCAGTGCTAGTTGGCGGGCGTTCTACAATGAGCAGTTCTTC. Amino acid sequence: CSASWRAFYNEQFF.

The V gene is TRBV30, the J gene TRBJ1-2, with no clear D. The ends were cut back, 4 bases at V and 8 bases at J, with 14 bases in the middle. Germline loops: CDR1 GTSNPN, CDR2 SVGIG (reference sequence). The CDR3 contains 12 residues. The chain's CDR3 is CAWIDLDWGYTF. As DNA, the CDR3 is TGTGCCTGGATCGACCTGGATTGGGGCTACACCTTC.

This chain uses TRBV28 with TRBJ1-3; D uncertain. Trimming removed 3 bases from V and 0 bases from J, with 9 bases in between. CDR1 MDHEN and CDR2 SYDVKM come from the germline V gene. This CDR3 is built from 15 residues. For the CDR3, the DNA is TGTGCCAGCAGTTTTCGAGACTCCTCTGGAAACACCATATATTTT. Its translation: CASSFRDSSGNTIYF.

The V and J genes are TRBV29-1 and TRBJ2-1, with D maybe TRBD1 (5 bases). The CDR3 extends over 12 amino acids. Trimming removed 8 bases from V and 3 bases from J, with 11 bases in between. Per the germline V gene, CDR1 is SQVTM and CDR2 is ANQGSEA. The CDR3 loop reads CSFGALYNEQFF. DNA for the CDR3: TGCAGCTTTGGGGCCCTCTACAATGAGCAGTTCTTC.

This clonotype showed up many times. The chain employs TRBV7-2 and TRBJ2-7, with D perhaps TRBD1 (6 bases). V dropped 5 bases and J dropped 0 bases, with 14 bases sitting between them. Germline V gene lookup returns CDR1 SGHTA and CDR2 FQGNSA. This CDR3 spans 15 amino acids. In DNA, the CDR3 is TGTGCCAGCAGCGCTCAGGGGACCCTCTCCTACGAGCAGTACTTC. Translating it yields CASSAQGTLSYEQYF. Supplemented by reference TRBV7-2 and TRBJ2-7, the full variable domain reads GAGVSQSPSNKVTEKGKDVELRCDPISGHTALYWYRQSLGQGLEFLIYFQGNSAPDKSGLPSDRFSAERTGGSVSTLTIQRTQQEDSAVYLCASSAQGTLSYEQYFGPGTRLTVT.

This clonotype was observed a handful of times. The chain employs TRBV4-2 and TRBJ2-7, with 8 bases lining up with TRBD1. V dropped 3 bases and J dropped 7; count of bases not matched to a gene: 2. The CDR3 contains 12 residues. Germline V gene lookup returns CDR1 LGHNA and CDR2 YNFKEQ. The CDR3 sequence is CASSQDRVEQYF. DNA for the CDR3: TGTGCCAGCAGCCAGGACAGGGTTGAGCAGTACTTC.

This clonotype was counted ten times or more. This chain uses TRBV11-3 with TRBJ2-1; TRBD2 matches at 8 bases. Losses at the gene ends were 1 base for V and 5 bases for J; bases not matched to a gene: 7. Germline assignment: CDR1 SGHNT and CDR2 YENEEA. The CDR3 consists of 16 residues. The CDR3 loop is CASSLGVSGMHNEQFF. The CDR3 DNA follows: TGTGCCAGCAGCTTAGGGGTTAGCGGGATGCACAATGAGCAGTTCTTC.

J is TRBJ2-5 and V is TRBV11-2; the D gene could be TRBD1 or TRBD2 (5 bases each). The CDR3 runs to 14 residues. The germline CDR1 and CDR2 sequences are SGHAT and FQNNGV. Trimming pared 7 bases from V and 6 bases from J, leaving 18 bases between. The chain's CDR3 is CASTHDRDDQTQYF. The CDR3, as DNA: TGTGCCAGCACCCACGACCGGGACGACCAGACCCAGTACTTC. Looking up the rest from reference TRBV11-2 and TRBJ2-5 gives the full variable domain: EAGVAQSPRYKIIEKRQSVAFWCNPISGHATLYWYQQILGQGPKLLIQFQNNGVVDDSQLPKDRFSAERLKGVDSTLKIQPAKLEDSAVYLCASTHDRDDQTQYFGPGTRLLVL.

This clonotype was seen at least ten times. The CDR3: CASSHGQIYNEQFF. CDR3 nucleotide sequence: TGTGCCAGCAGCCACGGACAGATCTACAATGAGCAGTTCTTC. This chain joins TRBV7-2 and TRBJ2-1; D perhaps matches TRBD1 (6 bases). This CDR3 has 14 amino acids. Germline loops: CDR1 SGHTA, CDR2 FQGNSA. Trimming stripped 5 bases from V and 3 bases from J, with 11 bases between.

There are many counts of this clonotype. The chain links TRBV7-8 to TRBJ1-2; maybe TRBD1 (5 bases). V shed 5 bases and J shed 7 bases, with 20 bases lying between them. The CDR3 contains 15 residues. Germline V CDR1 and CDR2: SGHVS, FQNEAQ. Written as DNA, the CDR3 is TGTGCCAGCAGCCCTATGTCGGGGGATGGAGGTGGCTACACCTTC. Residues: CASSPMSGDGGGYTF.

This clonotype showed up many times. The chain is built from TRBV7-6 and TRBJ1-5; 7 bases map to TRBD1. V dropped 4 bases and J dropped 1; count of bases not matched to a gene: 10. The germline V gene encodes CDR1 SGHVS and CDR2 FNYEAQ. The CDR3 has 17 residues. DNA of the CDR3: TGTGCCAGCAGCTCGGGACAGAGGAGGGGAAGCAATCAGCCCCAGCATTTT. It codes for CASSSGQRRGSNQPQHF. Drawing the rest from reference TRBV7-6 and TRBJ1-5, the complete variable domain is GAGVSQSPRYKVTKRGQDVALRCDPISGHVSLYWYRQALGQGPEFLTYFNYEAQQDKSGLPNDRFSAERPEGSISTLTIQRTEQRDSAMYRCASSSGQRRGSNQPQHFGDGTRLSIL.